Below are 17 T cell receptor beta chains sequenced from a single sample in a study of T cell responses to AZD1222 COVID-19 vaccine. The assay was immunoSEQ multiplex PCR, and TCRdb's table has in-frame clones only and misses some. The sample lists roughly 140,000 clones, more than 80% occurring once. This sample comprised peripheral blood, obtained 28 days after the second AZD1222 dose. The origin of the receptors is an adult who received the AZD1222 COVID-19 vaccine.

The V call is TRBV4-2, the J call TRBJ1-2; D gene ambiguous. The V gene lost 3 bases and the J gene lost 0 bases, with 11 bases spanning the gap. CDR1 is LGHNA and CDR2 is YNFKEQ in the germline V gene. This CDR3 region has 15 residues. Written as DNA, the CDR3 is TGTGCCAGCAGCCAGACGACGGAAGCTAACTATGGCTACACCTTC. Residues: CASSQTTEANYGYTF.

Only one count was recorded for this clone. The chain couples TRBV28 to TRBJ2-1, with 9 positions matching TRBD1. Per germline, CDR1 MDHEN and CDR2 SYDVKM. The length of the CDR3 is 16 residues. Trimming cost V 8 bases and J 3 bases; bases outside gene matches: 11. CDR3 region: CASLMRTGERYNEQFF. CDR3 sequence (DNA): TGTGCCAGCCTCATGCGGACAGGGGAACGCTACAATGAGCAGTTCTTC.

This chain connects TRBV7-8 to TRBJ1-1; tentative D call: TRBD1 (5 bases). The CDR3 is 15 amino acids. The germline CDR1 and CDR2 sequences are SGHVS and FQNEAQ. V dropped 1 base and J dropped 4 bases, with 13 bases sitting between them. CDR3 nucleotides: TGTGCCAGCAGCTTAGTCCCGGGGGGGACCACTGAAGCTTTCTTT. This sequence encodes CASSLVPGGTTEAFF. Full variable domain (outside the CDR3, taken from reference TRBV7-8 and TRBJ1-1): GAGVSQSPRYKVAKRGQDVALRCDPISGHVSLFWYQQALGQGPEFLTYFQNEAQLDKSGLPSDRFFAERPEGSVSTLKIQRTQQEDSAVYLCASSLVPGGTTEAFFGQGTRLTVV.

This clone was seen only once. CDR3 nucleotides: TGTGCCAGCAGCTTAGGAGGTCAGCCCCAGCATTTT. Amino acids: CASSLGGQPQHF. The rearrangement uses TRBV7-9 and TRBJ1-5; D gene ambiguous. This CDR3 contains 12 residues. Trimming left V 1 base short and J 6 bases short, with 4 bases between. Germline V lookup: CDR1 SEHNR, CDR2 FQNEAQ (reference sequence).

The chain combines TRBV4-1 with TRBJ2-7, with no clear D. Germline V CDR1 and CDR2: MGHRA, YSYEKL. V shed 3 bases and J shed 0 bases, with 9 bases lying between them. The CDR3 extends over 14 amino acids. This chain's CDR3 is CASSHRWGSYEQYF. The CDR3 DNA is TGCGCCAGCAGCCACCGTTGGGGCTCCTACGAGCAGTACTTC.

The chain combines TRBV7-9 with TRBJ1-1; 8 bases fit TRBD1. This CDR3 has 16 residues. Unmatched junction bases numbered 14, after V lost 4 bases and J lost 7 bases. Per the germline V gene, CDR1 is SEHNR and CDR2 is FQNEAQ (reference sequence). The CDR3 loop is CASSSEDRVPILEAFF. The CDR3 DNA follows: TGTGCCAGCAGCTCGGAGGACAGGGTGCCGATACTTGAAGCTTTCTTT. Using reference TRBV7-9 and TRBJ1-1 for the parts outside the CDR3, the full variable domain is DTGVSQNPRHKITKRGQNVTFRCDPISEHNRLYWYRQTLGQGPEFLTYFQNEAQLEKSRLLSDRFSAERPKGSFSTLEIQRTEQGDSAMYLCASSSEDRVPILEAFFGQGTRLTVV.

DNA for the CDR3: TGTGCCAGCAGTTCTCAGGGTTGGGAGGCTGAAGCTTTCTTT. Residues: CASSSQGWEAEAFF. This chain connects TRBV27 to TRBJ1-1; weak D call: TRBD1 (5 bases). The germline V and J ends were trimmed by 4 bases and 6 bases, with 15 bases remaining between them. Germline V gene lookup returns CDR1 MNHEY and CDR2 SMNVEV (reference sequence). The CDR3 is 14 amino acids.

There are many counts of this clone. The chain is built from TRBV29-1 and TRBJ2-1, with D possibly matching TRBD2 (6 bases). The CDR3 has 11 residues. The germline gives CDR1 SQVTM, CDR2 ANQGSEA. Trimming took off 2 bases at V and 10 bases at J, with 9 bases between the two ends. The CDR3 region has the DNA TGCAGCGTTGAATGGGGGGAAGAGCAGTTCTTC. It encodes CSVEWGEEQFF.

This rearrangement joins TRBV7-9 to TRBJ1-2; D gene unclear. The CDR3 has 15 amino acids. The germline V gene has CDR1 SEHNR and CDR2 FQNEAQ (reference sequence). Trimming shortened V by 5 bases and J by 0 bases, and 13 bases separated the two germline ends. The CDR3 spells CASSPPGRPNYGYTF. CDR3 in DNA: TGTGCCAGCAGCCCCCCGGGGAGACCTAACTATGGCTACACCTTC.

The rearrangement links TRBV20-1 to TRBJ1-2; D perhaps matches TRBD1 (5 bases). Germline lookup yields CDR1 DFQATT and CDR2 SNEGSKA (reference sequence). The CDR3 runs to 11 residues. The CDR3 here is CSGGGQTGYTF. The DNA of the CDR3 is TGCAGCGGGGGGGGTCAGACGGGCTACACCTTC.

The V gene is TRBV20-1, the J gene TRBJ1-2; possible D gene TRBD1, 6 bases. V lost 4 bases and J 8 bases, leaving 11 bases between the germline ends. Germline V gene sequence: CDR1 DFQATT, CDR2 SNEGSKA (reference sequence). This CDR3 spans 11 amino acids. This CDR3 reads CSAIDRQGYTF. The CDR3 coding sequence is TGCAGTGCTATTGACAGGCAAGGCTACACCTTC.

The chain employs TRBV19 and TRBJ1-1; D is unresolved. This CDR3 has 13 residues. From germline, CDR1 is LNHDA and CDR2 SQIVND (reference sequence). V lost 1 base, J lost 7 bases, and 10 bases lay in between. CDR3 region: CASSIAAQNEAFF. CDR3 coding DNA: TGTGCCAGTAGTATAGCCGCCCAGAATGAAGCTTTCTTT.

The chain has TRBV3-1 (or the pseudogene TRBV3-2) and TRBJ1-3; the D is unclear. Germline CDR1 and CDR2: LGHDT and YNNKEL (reference sequence). CDR3 size: 13 residues. Trimming pared 6 bases from V and 0 bases from J, leaving 6 bases between. CDR3 region: CASSQDSGNTIYF. The CDR3 DNA reads TGTGCCAGCAGTCAGGACTCTGGAAACACCATATATTTT.

This clone occurred a few times. V and J are TRBV7-7 and TRBJ1-1, with D perhaps TRBD1 (5 bases). Germline V gives CDR1 SSHAT, CDR2 FNYEAQ (reference sequence). The length of the CDR3 is 20 residues. V was shortened by 3 bases and J by 6 bases, with 32 bases between the two germline ends. CDR3 region: CASSFKGQQLITSGGAEAFF. The CDR3 coding sequence is TGTGCCAGCAGCTTCAAGGGCCAGCAGCTTATTACGAGCGGGGGTGCTGAAGCTTTCTTT.

This clone has only one observation. The chain uses TRBV6-2 or TRBV6-3 and TRBJ1-1; 10 bases agree with TRBD1. Germline values: CDR1 MNHEY, CDR2 SVGEGT. Unmatched junction bases numbered 5, after V lost 0 bases and J lost 4 bases. CDR3 length equals 16 residues. CDR3 nucleotide sequence: TGTGCCAGCAGTTACTCCGGGACAGGGGCCGTCACTGAAGCTTTCTTT. Translation: CASSYSGTGAVTEAFF.

This clone occurred once. The chain carries TRBV5-4 and TRBJ1-1, with no clear D. The V gene's germline CDR1 is SGHNT and CDR2 YYREEE (reference sequence). The CDR3 sequence is 12 residues long. The CDR3 DNA is TGTGCATGTGACGGACCGGACACTGAAGCTTTCTTT. Encoded protein: CACDGPDTEAFF. Together with reference TRBV5-4 and TRBJ1-1, the CDR3 gives the full variable domain: ETGVTQSPTHLIKTRGQQVTLRCSSQSGHNTVSWYQQALGQGPQFIFQYYREEENGRGNFPPRFSGLQFPNYSSELNVNALELDDSALYLCACDGPDTEAFFGQGTRLTVV.

The rearrangement uses TRBV19 and TRBJ2-1; 9 bases are shared with TRBD2. The germline V gene encodes CDR1 LNHDA and CDR2 SQIVND (reference sequence). V shed 9 bases, J shed 8 bases, and the junction held 2 bases outside the gene matches. The CDR3 is 11 amino acids. The CDR3 is CASGTSHEQFF. The CDR3, as DNA: TGTGCCAGCGGGACTAGCCATGAGCAGTTCTTC.